One T cell receptor beta chain is described in this entry. The antigen is not known. Together with a sample-barcoded 5' primer, a J-beta primer mix was included in a second PCR lasting about 6 to 11 cycles. The authors tagged each cDNA molecule using a template-switch adaptor with 12 random nucleotides. TCRdb reanalysed the 5' RACE reads using MiXCR and keeps one entry per CDR3 protein. The data show about a million distinct CDR3 sequences, roughly half seen once. CDR3 length: 12 amino acids. Trimming took off 6 bases at V and 5 bases at J, with 8 bases between the two ends. These data are taken from a study of blood T cells in healthy people across ages. The study, taken as a whole, reports: The fall in TCR beta diversity per million T cells was roughly linear with age. TCR beta diversity tracked closely with naive T cell percentage. More naive CD4+ cells and higher diversity marked long-lived donors relative to aged donors.

What was sequenced was blood. The TCR was taken from an older woman in good health. This chain uses TRBV12-3 or TRBV12-4 with TRBJ1-5, with D maybe TRBD1 (5 bases). The CDR3 DNA reads as TGTGCCAGCAGAGGGACGGATCAGCCCCAGCATTTT. Amino acid sequence: CASRGTDQPQHF.